A selection of T cell receptor beta chains follows, all from one sample in a study of control samples from healthy donors and cancer patients. The method was immunoSEQ multiplex PCR; TCRdb's version includes in-frame clones alone and lacks a portion of them. The sample holds approximately 84,000 clones, around 82% seen once. The sequenced sample was blood. The receptors stem from an older woman in good health. Both conserved end residues are part of each CDR3. The D gene is left open where the match is weak. Size values are once, few and many counts, or a class for expanded clones, and some rows have none.

TRBJ2-3	-	TRBD2	TRBV9	CASSVAGAGRTDTQYF
TRBJ2-6	-	TRBD1	TRBV7-9	CASSTIGDRVPPPGANVLTF
TRBJ1-3	-	-	TRBV6-7	CASSYSPGVGNTIYF
TRBJ1-4	-	-	TRBV7-2	CASSLWGTTNEKLFF
TRBJ2-5	-	-	TRBV5-1	CATCLTLGETQYF
TRBJ1-3	-	TRBD1	TRBV13	CASSRQGLNTIYF
TRBJ1-3	-	TRBD1	TRBV24-1	CATSEQPGQSFSGNTIYF
TRBJ2-1	-	-	TRBV7-2	CASSLRTEQFF
TRBJ1-1	-	-	TRBV2	CASNRENTEAFF
TRBJ2-7	-	-	TRBV19	CASSVTGGMEQYF
TRBJ1-1	-	-	TRBV7-9	CASSLGSGSNTEAFF
TRBJ1-5	once	-	TRBV28	CASSLFGPHDGNQPQHF
TRBJ2-7	-	TRBD1	TRBV2	CASSETFKQGYEQYF
TRBJ1-4	-	-	TRBV14	CASSQDRGVKELFF
TRBJ1-2	few	-	TRBV28	CASSLSGGGRGYTF
TRBJ2-7	-	TRBD2	TRBV6-5	CASREGPAGGAEQYF
TRBJ1-3	few	-	TRBV5-4	CASSLVGTTAGNTIYF
TRBJ2-1	few	TRBD2	TRBV6-5	CASRTGTSAYNEQFF
TRBJ2-5	once	-	TRBV7-2	CASSLDVLGTQYF
TRBJ2-2	-	TRBD2	TRBV6-6	CASSQLPGRAGDTGELFF
TRBJ2-2	-	TRBD2	TRBV10-2	CASSNLGGGAAGELFF
TRBJ2-7	-	TRBD1	TRBV24-1	CATSDSDRASEQYF
TRBJ1-4	-	TRBD1	TRBV5-4	CASSPGQGNEKLFF